The 28 T cell receptor beta chains below were found in one sample sequenced in a study of human T cells and chemical hapten exposure. TCRdb re-derived calls from the RACE reads in MiXCR, one entry per CDR3 protein. Seen here are 95,000 to 150,000 distinct CDR3 sequences, roughly an eighth observed once, and the top ten hold 0.7% to 0.95%. The time point here: patch test 1, 2 weeks after DPC sensitization. Treatment meaning: therapeutic diphenylcyclopropenone sensitization with weekly scalp DPC. The sequencing here drew on whole blood, taken in connection with sensitization to the hapten diphenylcyclopropenone (DPC). All receptors come from a man younger than 30 with alopecia areata. Some clones in this sample may be carry-over from other donors' samples.

There are many counts of this clonotype. The rearrangement uses TRBV7-2 and TRBJ2-5; tentatively, D is TRBD2 (6 bases). This CDR3 contains 16 residues. Germline CDR1 SGHTA, CDR2 FQGNSA. V was clipped by 0 bases and J by 2 bases, with 13 bases between them. CDR3 in amino acids: CASSLAGGLIQETQYF. The CDR3 DNA follows: TGTGCCAGCAGCTTAGCCGGGGGACTGATACAAGAGACCCAGTACTTC.

In this sample, this clonotype turned up a few times. The chain joins TRBV27 to TRBJ2-3; D may correspond to TRBD1 or TRBD2 (6 bases each). From germline, CDR1 is MNHEY and CDR2 SMNVEV (reference sequence). Trimming left V 5 bases short and J 0 bases short, with 18 bases between. This CDR3 spans 17 amino acids. CDR3 DNA sequence: TGTGCCAGCAGTACCCTACAGGGAGGCGAGAGCACAGATACGCAGTATTTT. This sequence encodes CASSTLQGGESTDTQYF.

This clonotype was observed a few times. The chain couples TRBV7-3 to TRBJ1-1; D is ambiguous. Trimming took 4 bases from V and 1 from J, leaving 10 bases between them. The CDR3 loop spans 14 amino acids. Looked up from germline, CDR1 is SGHTA and CDR2 is FQGTGA. CDR3 protein: CASSSGLGNTEAFF. CDR3 sequence (DNA): TGTGCCAGCAGCTCAGGCCTTGGGAACACTGAAGCTTTCTTT.

The J gene is TRBJ1-1, the V gene TRBV14; TRBD1 matches at 7 bases. Germline V lookup: CDR1 SGHDN, CDR2 FVKESK. Trimming removed 1 base from V and 6 bases from J; junction bases left unmatched: 11. The length of the CDR3 is 16 residues. Written as DNA, the CDR3 is TGTGCCAGCAGCCAAGCCTATACAGGGGTAAACGCTGAAGCTTTCTTT. This translates into CASSQAYTGVNAEAFF.

This clonotype was counted a few times. The rearrangement joins TRBV5-1 to TRBJ1-6; D uncertain. This CDR3 comprises 15 residues. With 4 bases removed from V and 6 bases from J, the gap between germline ends came to 14 bases. Germline lookup yields CDR1 SGHRS and CDR2 YFSETQ. In DNA, the CDR3 is TGCGCCAGCAGCCCCACCGCGGGTGTTAATTCACCCCTCCACTTT. This sequence encodes CASSPTAGVNSPLHF.

This clonotype was counted many times. J is TRBJ1-5 and V is TRBV27; D possibly corresponds to TRBD1 (5 bases). From germline, CDR1 is MNHEY and CDR2 SMNVEV (reference sequence). This CDR3 has 16 residues. V was trimmed by 6 bases and J by 7 bases, leaving 22 bases between them. The CDR3 protein is CASSRISGRDSQPQHF. The CDR3 bases are TGTGCCAGCAGCCGCATTTCGGGCAGGGATAGCCAGCCCCAGCATTTT.

J is TRBJ2-7 and V is TRBV24-1; 7 bases map to TRBD2. This CDR3 contains 13 residues. The V gene's germline CDR1 is KGHDR and CDR2 SFDVKD. Trimming at V came to 9 bases and at J to 2 bases, leaving 6 bases not matched to a gene. The CDR3 reads CATGDSGTYEQYV. The DNA for the CDR3 is TGTGCCACCGGAGACAGCGGGACCTACGAGCAGTACGTC.

This clonotype turned up a few times. The rearrangement uses TRBV6-2 or TRBV6-3 and TRBJ1-3; 9 nucleotides match TRBD1. The CDR3 has 18 residues. Losses at the gene ends were 4 bases for V and 0 bases for J; bases not matched to a gene: 10. Germline V lookup: CDR1 MNHEY, CDR2 SVGEGT. CDR3 DNA: TGTGCCAGCAGTTTCGGGACAGGGTCTTCTCGCTCTGGAAACACCATATATTTT. Protein: CASSFGTGSSRSGNTIYF.

This clonotype came up many times. The chain combines TRBV20-1 with TRBJ1-2; D not resolved. The germline V gene encodes CDR1 DFQATT and CDR2 SNEGSKA (reference sequence). V was cut by 0 bases and J by 10 bases, with 18 bases left in between. CDR3 length: 14 residues. This CDR3 is CSARERIINFDYTF. CDR3 DNA sequence: TGCAGTGCTAGAGAGCGAATCATAAACTTCGACTACACCTTC.

V usage is TRBV29-1 and J usage is TRBJ1-6; no definite D call. This CDR3 has 13 amino acids. CDR1 SQVTM and CDR2 ANQGSEA come from the germline V gene. The V and J ends lost 6 bases and 0 bases respectively, with 6 bases between them. CDR3 sequence: CSVASSYNSPLHF. The CDR3 nucleotides read TGCAGCGTCGCCAGCTCCTATAATTCACCCCTCCACTTT.

The table lists this clonotype with a few counts. This chain connects TRBV11-2 to TRBJ2-3; D not certain. This CDR3 is 15 amino acids long. Trimming pared 0 bases from V and 0 bases from J, leaving 7 bases between. From germline, CDR1 is SGHAT and CDR2 FQNNGV. The CDR3 sequence: CASSLEKRSTDTQYF. The CDR3 nucleotides read TGTGCCAGCAGCTTAGAAAAGAGGAGCACAGATACGCAGTATTTT.

This clonotype was found many times. The chain has TRBV5-4 and TRBJ1-5; D is undetermined. Germline CDR1 is SGHNT and CDR2 is YYREEE (reference sequence). V was cut by 4 bases and J by 4 bases, with 15 bases left in between. CDR3 length equals 15 residues. The CDR3 loop reads CASSLAPGRNQPQHF. The DNA for the CDR3 is TGTGCCAGCAGCCTGGCCCCCGGACGGAATCAGCCCCAGCATTTT.

A few counts support this clonotype. The chain uses TRBV7-8 and TRBJ1-1, with D perhaps matching TRBD1 (5 bases). V was trimmed by 1 base and J by 2 bases, leaving 11 bases between them. The CDR3 has 15 amino acids. Germline CDR1 SGHVS, CDR2 FQNEAQ. The CDR3 sequence is CASSLVPGVNTEAFF. The CDR3 DNA reads TGTGCCAGCAGCTTAGTCCCGGGGGTAAACACTGAAGCTTTCTTT.

This clonotype occurred a few times. The chain uses TRBV7-9 and TRBJ2-7; TRBD2 matches at 7 bases. Trimming at V came to 5 bases and at J to 13 bases, leaving 11 bases not matched to a gene. Germline CDR1 reads SEHNR; CDR2 reads FQNEAQ (reference sequence). The CDR3 is 12 amino acids. CDR3 loop: CASSGSGPVCYF. The CDR3 DNA sequence: TGTGCCAGCAGCGGTAGCGGGCCGGTCTGTTACTTC.

V gene TRBV9 combines with J gene TRBJ1-1, with 9 bases lining up with TRBD1. The CDR3 contains 14 residues. With 5 bases clipped from V and 6 bases from J, the junction kept 8 bases outside the gene matches. Germline assignment: CDR1 SGDLS and CDR2 YYNGEE. CDR3 bases: TGTGCCAGCAGTACCGGGACAGGGCTAGCTGAAGCTTTCTTT. Translation gives CASSTGTGLAEAFF.

This chain connects TRBV6-4 to TRBJ1-4, with D perhaps TRBD1 (5 bases). This CDR3 region has 15 residues. Trimming removed 6 bases from V and 9 bases from J, with 20 bases in between. Looked up from germline, CDR1 is MRHNA and CDR2 is SNTAGT. As DNA, the CDR3 is TGTGCCAGCAGGGGGGGGAAGGGACCCCGGAAAAAACTGTTTTTT. As protein: CASRGGKGPRKKLFF.

This clonotype was recorded a few times. This rearrangement joins TRBV5-1 to TRBJ2-1, with 7 nucleotides matching TRBD1. Per the germline V gene, CDR1 is SGHRS and CDR2 is YFSETQ. Trimming removed 0 bases from V and 0 bases from J; junction bases left unmatched: 6. The CDR3 sequence is 17 residues long. In DNA form, the CDR3 reads TGCGCCAGCAGCTTGGAATCGGGACAGAGCTCCTACAATGAGCAGTTCTTC. This encodes CASSLESGQSSYNEQFF.

In its sample, this clonotype was seen a few times. The chain couples TRBV20-1 to TRBJ2-5; maybe TRBD1 (5 bases). The germline V gene has CDR1 DFQATT and CDR2 SNEGSKA (reference sequence). The CDR3 consists of 12 residues. V was shortened by 3 bases and J by 2 bases, with 7 bases between the two germline ends. CDR3 DNA sequence: TGCAGTGCTAGTCGACAGCAAGAGACCCAGTACTTC. The encoded protein is CSASRQQETQYF.

In this sample, this clonotype turned up many times. The chain employs TRBV20-1 and TRBJ2-1; 9 nucleotides align to TRBD2. Germline CDR1 is DFQATT and CDR2 is SNEGSKA (reference sequence). Trimming cost V 0 bases and J 6 bases; bases outside gene matches: 6. The CDR3 totals 15 residues. In DNA form, the CDR3 reads TGCAGTGCTAGAGATGGGACTAGCTTAGGCAATGAGCAGTTCTTC. This gives the protein CSARDGTSLGNEQFF.

The V and J genes are TRBV28 and TRBJ2-7; TRBD1 matches at 11 bases. The CDR3 extends over 16 amino acids. After removal of 4 bases from V and 3 bases from J, the junction contained 8 bases not matched to a gene. The germline gives CDR1 MDHEN, CDR2 SYDVKM. In nucleotides, the CDR3 is TGTGCCAGCAGTTCCACCGGGACAGGGGGTTTCTACGAGCAGTACTTC. It specifies CASSSTGTGGFYEQYF.

This clonotype has only a few counts. The chain carries TRBV2 and TRBJ2-2; no clear D gene. Germline lookup yields CDR1 SNHLY and CDR2 FYNNEI. V lost 7 bases and J 5 bases, leaving 11 bases between the germline ends. The CDR3 extends over 13 amino acids. The CDR3 nucleotides read TGTGCCAGCAAATTCAGTATTACCGGGGAGCTGTTTTTT. Its protein product is CASKFSITGELFF. The variable domain in full, completed from reference TRBV2 and TRBJ2-2, reads EPEVTQTPSHQVTQMGQEVILRCVPISNHLYFYWYRQILGQKVEFLVSFYNNEISEKSEIFDDQFSVERPDGSNFTLKIRSTKLEDSAMYFCASKFSITGELFFGEGSRLTVL.

The chain links TRBV11-1 to TRBJ2-2, with no clear D. V was clipped by 5 bases and J by 0 bases, with 16 bases between them. The CDR3 is 17 amino acids. Germline CDR1 is SGHAT and CDR2 is FQDESV (reference sequence). The DNA of the CDR3 is TGTGCCAGCAGCCCAGCACCCCGGGTCGCGAACACCGGGGAGCTGTTTTTT. This translates into CASSPAPRVANTGELFF.

This clonotype was seen only a few times. CDR3 residues: CASTIMVDGELFF. Written as DNA, the CDR3 is TGTGCCAGCACCATAATGGTGGACGGGGAGCTGTTTTTT. V gene TRBV7-9 combines with J gene TRBJ2-2; no definite D call. V shed 7 bases and J shed 7 bases, with 13 bases lying between them. The CDR3 spans 13 residues. Germline CDR1 is SEHNR and CDR2 is FQNEAQ (reference sequence).

This clonotype has only a few counts. This chain joins TRBV3-1 and TRBJ2-2, with D perhaps given as TRBD1 or TRBD2 (6 bases each). This CDR3 contains 15 residues. In germline, CDR1 is LGHDT, CDR2 YNNKEL (reference sequence). V was pared by 4 bases and J by 4 bases, with 13 bases between. In DNA form, the CDR3 reads TGTGCCAGCAGCCTTATGGGGGGCCTCACCGGGGAGCTGTTTTTT. Amino acid sequence: CASSLMGGLTGELFF.

In its sample, this clonotype was seen a few times. The CDR3 nucleotides are TGCGCCAGCAGCTCCTCCTTCATGAGGGCCCAGAACACTGAAGCTTTCTTT. Encoded protein: CASSSSFMRAQNTEAFF. V is TRBV5-1 and J is TRBJ1-1, with D unresolved. The V and J ends lost 3 bases and 1 base respectively, with 19 bases between them. The CDR3 consists of 17 residues. Per the germline V gene, CDR1 is SGHRS and CDR2 is YFSETQ. Together with reference TRBV5-1 and TRBJ1-1, the CDR3 gives the full variable domain: KAGVTQTPRYLIKTRGQQVTLSCSPISGHRSVSWYQQTPGQGLQFLFEYFSETQRNKGNFPGRFSGRQFSNSRSEMNVSTLELGDSALYLCASSSSFMRAQNTEAFFGQGTRLTVV.

This clonotype was observed a handful of times. The CDR3 loop is CASSTRRGSSYNEQFF. The CDR3 DNA is TGTGCCAGCAGCACTAGACGCGGAAGCTCCTACAATGAGCAGTTCTTC. The chain links TRBV6-5 to TRBJ2-1, with a possible D match to TRBD2 (5 bases). V shed 6 bases and J shed 0 bases, with 15 bases lying between them. Germline assignment: CDR1 MNHEY and CDR2 SVGAGI. The CDR3 extends over 16 amino acids.

This clonotype was found a few times. This rearrangement joins TRBV10-2 to TRBJ1-4; D remains unclear. CDR1 is WSHSY, CDR2 SAAADI, per germline. The CDR3 covers 15 residues. The V gene lost 3 bases and the J gene lost 4 bases, with 12 bases spanning the gap. CDR3 in amino acids: CASSEGAPRNEKLFF. In nucleotides, the CDR3 is TGCGCCAGCAGTGAAGGAGCGCCTCGTAATGAAAAACTGTTTTTT.

This clonotype was seen ten or more times. V is TRBV6-2 or TRBV6-3 and J is TRBJ2-3; no clear D. Germline loops: CDR1 MNHEY, CDR2 SVGEGT. Trimming cost V 0 bases and J 1 base, with 23 bases left between them. The CDR3 has 20 residues. The CDR3 DNA is TGTGCCAGCAGTTACTCGATCGATTCGCGGACCAACCCCGGCACAGATACGCAGTATTTT. Residues: CASSYSIDSRTNPGTDTQYF.